The clone carrying this TCR beta chain was picked up a small number of times. MiXCR, applied by TCRdb to the 5' RACE reads, yields one record per CDR3 protein. The data show tens of thousands of distinct CDR3 sequences, under 25% seen once. Sequencing was performed on memory CD4+ T cells sorted from a lymph node. Indicated subset: memory CD4+ T cells, CD4+CD45RO+CD25-. The origin of this receptor is a female donor with breast cancer.

CDR3 sequence reads: CASSPSVNTQYF. DNA of the CDR3: TGTGCCAGCAGCCCTAGCGTGAATACGCAGTATTTT. The chain links TRBV7-2 to TRBJ2-3; D may be TRBD2 (6 bases). The V gene's germline CDR1 is SGHTA and CDR2 FQGNSA. V dropped 5 bases and J dropped 7 bases, with 10 bases sitting between them. This CDR3 contains 12 residues. Together with reference TRBV7-2 and TRBJ2-3, the CDR3 gives the full variable domain: GAGVSQSPSNKVTEKGKDVELRCDPISGHTALYWYRQSLGQGLEFLIYFQGNSAPDKSGLPSDRFSAERTGGSVSTLTIQRTQQEDSAVYLCASSPSVNTQYFGPGTRLTVL.